Below, one T cell receptor (beta chain) is given with its context. The clone's antigen remains unknown. No quality values exist for individual bases; no much larger clone is one base distant. This sample is part of a study of shared clonotypes between healthy human individuals (dated by TCRdb to about 2020). Concerning the study at large: A couple of women and a few men aged 18 to 49 years were included in the cohort. To estimate repertoire size and how much clonotypes are shared between individuals, the study performed deep sequencing of blood TCR repertoires from roughly five healthy adults. Each donor's leukapheresis produced roughly between roughly 0.9 and 9 billion PBMCs. Libraries were prepared and TCR repertoires were sequenced by different laboratories using diverse techniques, in order to increase sequencing depth and limit assay-specific biases. For each donor, CD4 naive and CD4 memory were each run on three plates, CD8 naive on two plates, and CD8 memory on one plate. What the authors observed across the whole study: Sharing across a few donors was observed for approximately 5% of naive CD4, less than 4% of naive CD8, 2% to 2.5% of memory CD4, and around 0.44% of memory CD8 clonotypes. Pairwise subsampling indicated that sequencing depth was expected to affect the degree of clonotype sharing among donors. Even with the large sequencing depth, rarefaction of the sorted-subset datasets indicated that sequencing was incomplete. Sampling was restricted to blood, and TCR repertoires in tissues likely differ from the TCR repertoires found in blood. Estimated clonotype richness was generally larger for naive than for memory subsets. The small number of donors limited the genetic and exposure-history diversity represented. Compared with non-shared clonotypes, clonotypes shared by all four sorted-subset donors had higher generation probabilities.

CD8 naive samples consisted of CD45RO-negative cells that were positively selected for CCR7, yielding a CD45RA+CCR7+ population without TemRA cells. The donors were healthy, HIV-negative adults who had no recently reported acute infections or vaccinations. Every donor was a Caucasian adult residing in Nashville, Tennessee, USA. After blood collection by leukapheresis, PBMCs were isolated using Ficoll-Histopaque density gradient centrifugation and then cryopreserved in the vapor phase of liquid nitrogen. Analytical flow cytometry was used to check the purity and quantity of every magnetically sorted T cell population. Genomic DNA was isolated from every sorted fraction and measured by UV absorbance on a Nanodrop 2000c. TCR CDR3 regions were amplified from genomic DNA by multiplex PCR using the deep immunoSEQ assay. Extracted genomic DNA from each cell subset was distributed evenly across all wells of several immunoSEQ 96-well plates, and each plate was treated as a replicate. For sorted subsets, each replicate PCR was loaded with around 200 ng genomic DNA, equivalent to about 30,000 T cell genomes. The purified libraries were quantified using a Qubit 3.0 fluorometer, sized with a Bioanalyzer 2100, and then quantified again using the KAPA Library Quantification kit. Every immunoSEQ 96-well plate was sequenced on a separate single-read 150-cycle Illumina NextSeq 550 flow cell. Per the original workflow: The immunoSEQ output contained only junctional sequences without quality scores, so filtering could not match that applied to full-length reads. Sequences were annotated with PyIR, a Python wrapper for IgBLAST v1.9, and V/J genes and CDR3 were assigned using IMGT germline references. Reads were filtered out if the reads had weak V/J assignments (E-value above 1e-6), no CDR3, stop codons, out-of-frame junctions, or ambiguous translated residues. V3J clonotypes were defined as sequences sharing the same inferred V gene, J gene, and CDR3 amino acid sequence. Percentage overlap between repertoires was calculated by dividing the number of shared unique clonotypes by the size of the smaller repertoire. RTK rarefaction, the Chao1 estimator, and Recon v2.1 estimates of unobserved clonotypes were used to assess repertoire richness. OLGA was used to compute generation probabilities for all TCRbeta clonotypes that the gDNA method yielded from a few donors. This is the immuneACCESS table as TCRdb keeps it, with only in-frame sequences that have V and J called. A part of the clones is gone; compared with another copy, unresolved V genes explain less than half, and the rest is unexplained. V and J calls and clone size are those listed in that table; D and trimming were worked out from the DNA. The sample table records roughly 770,000 clones; about 96% of these occur just once. The biggest ten clones account for about 0.22% of the sample.

For CDR1 and CDR2, the germline V gene lists SGHRS and YFSETQ. The CDR3 goes from the cysteine to the phenylalanine over 20 residues. The entry retains the CDR3 DNA only, 60 bases that are in frame from base 1. Unmatched junction bases come to 18, with V trimmed by 3 bases and J by 0 bases. The chain is encoded by TRBV5-1 joined to TRBJ2-3, and 8 bases in between align with TRBD2. Sequenced: naive CD8+ T cells sorted from blood. The cell subset or site label for this specimen denotes: CD45RA+CCR7+. The clonotype comes from a man aged 25 to 40 in good health. The CDR3: CASSYIYGAGGTDSTDTQYF. The DNA sequence is given as TGCGCCAGCAGCTATATATATGGGGCGGGAGGTACCGATAGCACAGATACGCAGTATTTT.